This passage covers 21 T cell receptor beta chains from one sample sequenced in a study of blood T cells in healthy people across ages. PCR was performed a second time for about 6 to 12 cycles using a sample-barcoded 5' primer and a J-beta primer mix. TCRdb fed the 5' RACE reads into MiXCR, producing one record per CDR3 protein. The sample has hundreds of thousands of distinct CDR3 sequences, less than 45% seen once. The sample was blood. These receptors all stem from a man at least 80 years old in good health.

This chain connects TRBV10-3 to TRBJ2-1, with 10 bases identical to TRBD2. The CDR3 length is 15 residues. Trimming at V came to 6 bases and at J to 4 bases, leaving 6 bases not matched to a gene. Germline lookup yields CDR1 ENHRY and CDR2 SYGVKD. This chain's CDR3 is CAISPGTSVYNEQFF. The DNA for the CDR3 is TGTGCCATCAGCCCCGGGACTAGCGTTTACAATGAGCAGTTCTTC.

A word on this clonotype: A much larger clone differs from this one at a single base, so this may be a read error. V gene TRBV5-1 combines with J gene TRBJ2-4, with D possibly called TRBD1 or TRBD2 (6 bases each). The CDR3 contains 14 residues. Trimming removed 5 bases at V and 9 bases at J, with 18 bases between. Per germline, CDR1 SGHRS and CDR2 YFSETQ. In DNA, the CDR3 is TGCGCCAGCAGATCAGATACAGGGAGGACCATTCAGTACTTC. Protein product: CASRSDTGRTIQYF.

CDR3 loop: CATSEPQGTGATGANVLTF. CDR3 sequence (DNA): TGTGCCACCAGTGAGCCCCAGGGGACAGGGGCGACTGGGGCCAACGTCCTGACTTTC. The J gene is TRBJ2-6, the V gene TRBV24-1; 10 positions agree with TRBD1. The CDR3 length is 19 residues. V was pared by 4 bases and J by 2 bases, with 10 bases of the junction left unmatched. From germline, CDR1 is KGHDR and CDR2 SFDVKD.

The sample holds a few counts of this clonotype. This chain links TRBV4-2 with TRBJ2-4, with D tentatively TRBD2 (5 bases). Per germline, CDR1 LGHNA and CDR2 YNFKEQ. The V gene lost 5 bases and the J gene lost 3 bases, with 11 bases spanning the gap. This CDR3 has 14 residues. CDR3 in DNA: TGTGCCAGCAGCGGCGGGTCGGGCAAAAACATTCAGTACTTC. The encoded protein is CASSGGSGKNIQYF.

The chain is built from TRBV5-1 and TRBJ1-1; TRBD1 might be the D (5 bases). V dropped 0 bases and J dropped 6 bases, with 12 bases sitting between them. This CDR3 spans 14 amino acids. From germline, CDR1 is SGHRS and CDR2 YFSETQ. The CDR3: CASSLDRWTPEAFF. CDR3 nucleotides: TGCGCCAGCAGCTTGGACAGGTGGACCCCTGAAGCTTTCTTT.

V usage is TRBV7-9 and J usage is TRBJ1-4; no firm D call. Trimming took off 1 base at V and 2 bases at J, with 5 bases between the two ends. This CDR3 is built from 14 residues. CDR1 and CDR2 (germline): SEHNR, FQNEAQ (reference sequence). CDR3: CASSLGVTNEKLFF. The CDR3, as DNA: TGTGCCAGCAGCTTAGGGGTGACTAATGAAAAACTGTTTTTT.

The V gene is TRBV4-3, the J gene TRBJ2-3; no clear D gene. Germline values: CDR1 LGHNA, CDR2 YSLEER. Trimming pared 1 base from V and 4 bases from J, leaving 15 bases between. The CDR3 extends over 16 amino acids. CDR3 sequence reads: CASSQAGPDNADTQYF. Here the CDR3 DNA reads TGCGCCAGCAGCCAAGCTGGGCCCGACAATGCAGATACGCAGTATTTT.

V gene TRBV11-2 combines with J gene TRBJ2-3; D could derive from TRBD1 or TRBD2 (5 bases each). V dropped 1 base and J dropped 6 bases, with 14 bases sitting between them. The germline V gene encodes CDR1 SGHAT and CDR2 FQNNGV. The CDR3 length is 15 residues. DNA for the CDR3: TGTGCCAGCAGCTTAGGGGGGTTGGGGTCGGATACGCAGTATTTT. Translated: CASSLGGLGSDTQYF.

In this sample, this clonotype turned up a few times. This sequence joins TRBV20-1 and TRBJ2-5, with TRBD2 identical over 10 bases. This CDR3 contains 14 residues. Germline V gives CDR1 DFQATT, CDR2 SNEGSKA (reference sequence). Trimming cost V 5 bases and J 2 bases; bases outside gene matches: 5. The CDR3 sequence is CSASGTSEQETQYF. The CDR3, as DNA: TGCAGTGCTTCCGGGACTAGCGAACAAGAGACCCAGTACTTC.

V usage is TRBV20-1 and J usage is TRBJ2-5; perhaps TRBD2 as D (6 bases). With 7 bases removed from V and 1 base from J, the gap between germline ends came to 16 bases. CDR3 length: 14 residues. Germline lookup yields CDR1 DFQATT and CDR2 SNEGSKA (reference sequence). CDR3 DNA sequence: TGCAGTGGTCTCCCGGGACTTGCCCAAGAGACCCAGTACTTC. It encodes CSGLPGLAQETQYF.

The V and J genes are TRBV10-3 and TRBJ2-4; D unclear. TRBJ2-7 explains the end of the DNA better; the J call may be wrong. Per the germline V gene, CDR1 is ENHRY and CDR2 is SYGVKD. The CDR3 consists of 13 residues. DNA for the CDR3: TGTGCCATCACGGACGGACCCCTCGCCGAGCAGTACTTC. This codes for CAITDGPLAEQYF.

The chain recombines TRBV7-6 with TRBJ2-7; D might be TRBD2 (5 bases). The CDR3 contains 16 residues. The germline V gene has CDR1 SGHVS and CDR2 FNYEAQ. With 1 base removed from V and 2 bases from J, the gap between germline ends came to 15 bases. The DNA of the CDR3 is TGTGCCAGCAGCTTAGAAGATTCGCGGGCCGCCTACGAGCAGTACTTC. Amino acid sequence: CASSLEDSRAAYEQYF. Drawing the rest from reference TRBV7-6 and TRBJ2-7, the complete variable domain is GAGVSQSPRYKVTKRGQDVALRCDPISGHVSLYWYRQALGQGPEFLTYFNYEAQQDKSGLPNDRFSAERPEGSISTLTIQRTEQRDSAMYRCASSLEDSRAAYEQYFGPGTRLTVT.

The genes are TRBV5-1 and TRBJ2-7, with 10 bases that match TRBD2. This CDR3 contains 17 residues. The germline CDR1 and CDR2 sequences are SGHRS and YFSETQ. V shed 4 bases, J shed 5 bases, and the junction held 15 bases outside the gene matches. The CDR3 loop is CASSGGPGLARSNEQYF. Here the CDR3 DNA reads TGCGCCAGCAGCGGAGGACCGGGACTAGCGAGATCTAACGAGCAGTACTTC.

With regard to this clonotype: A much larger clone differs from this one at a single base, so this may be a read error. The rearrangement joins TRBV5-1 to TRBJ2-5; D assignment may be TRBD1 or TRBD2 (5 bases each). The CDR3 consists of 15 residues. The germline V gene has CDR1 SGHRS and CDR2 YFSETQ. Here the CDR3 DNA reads TGCGCCAGCAGCTTGGCGGGGACGTCTCAAGAGACCCGGTACTTC. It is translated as CASSLAGTSQETRYF.

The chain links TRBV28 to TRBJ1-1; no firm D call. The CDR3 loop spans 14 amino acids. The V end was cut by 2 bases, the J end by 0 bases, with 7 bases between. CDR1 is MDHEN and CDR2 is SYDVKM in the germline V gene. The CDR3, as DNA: TGTGCCAGCAGTTTAGGGCGGGTGAACACTGAAGCTTTCTTT. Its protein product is CASSLGRVNTEAFF.

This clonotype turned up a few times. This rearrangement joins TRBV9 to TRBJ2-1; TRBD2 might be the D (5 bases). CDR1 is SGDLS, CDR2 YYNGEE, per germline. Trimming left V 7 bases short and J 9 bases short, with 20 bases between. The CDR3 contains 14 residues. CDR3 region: CASGLQVALGEQFF. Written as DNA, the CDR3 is TGTGCCAGCGGGCTCCAAGTAGCGTTGGGTGAGCAGTTCTTC.

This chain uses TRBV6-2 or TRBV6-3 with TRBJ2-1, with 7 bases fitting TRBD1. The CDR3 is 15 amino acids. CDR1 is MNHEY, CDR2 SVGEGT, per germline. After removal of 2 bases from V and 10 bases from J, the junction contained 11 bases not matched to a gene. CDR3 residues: CASSYRGGSTGEQFF. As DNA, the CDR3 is TGTGCCAGCAGTTACAGAGGGGGCTCTACCGGCGAGCAGTTCTTC.

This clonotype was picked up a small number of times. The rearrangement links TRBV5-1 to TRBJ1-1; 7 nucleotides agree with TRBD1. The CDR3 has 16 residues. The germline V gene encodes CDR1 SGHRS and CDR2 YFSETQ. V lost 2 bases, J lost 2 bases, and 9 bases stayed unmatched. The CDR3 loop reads CASSLAGTAGNTEAFF. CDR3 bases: TGCGCCAGCAGCTTAGCCGGGACAGCCGGAAACACTGAAGCTTTCTTT.

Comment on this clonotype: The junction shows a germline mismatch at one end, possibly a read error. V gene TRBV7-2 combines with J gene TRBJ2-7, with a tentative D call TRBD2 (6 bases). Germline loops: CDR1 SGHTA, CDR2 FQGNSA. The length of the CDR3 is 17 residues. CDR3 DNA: TGTGCCGGCAGCTTAGTCCCCCCCGGGGGAGTCGACTACGAGCAGTACTTC. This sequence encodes CAGSLVPPGGVDYEQYF.

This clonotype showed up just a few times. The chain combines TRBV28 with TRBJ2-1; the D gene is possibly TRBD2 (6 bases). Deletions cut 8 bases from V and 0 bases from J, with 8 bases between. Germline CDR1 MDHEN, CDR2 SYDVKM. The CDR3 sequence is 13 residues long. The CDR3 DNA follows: TGTGCCAGCGCGACTAGCTCCTACAATGAGCAGTTCTTC. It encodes CASATSSYNEQFF.

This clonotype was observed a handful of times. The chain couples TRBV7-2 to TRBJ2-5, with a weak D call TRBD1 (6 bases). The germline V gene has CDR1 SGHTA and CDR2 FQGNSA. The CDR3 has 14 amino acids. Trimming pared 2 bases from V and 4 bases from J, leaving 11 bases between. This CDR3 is CASSLSGQRETQYF. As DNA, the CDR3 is TGTGCCAGCAGCTTAAGCGGACAGCGAGAGACCCAGTACTTC.